These 21 T cell receptor beta chains were all obtained from the same sample, sequenced in a study of early T cells in non-severe SARS-CoV-2 infection. From the 5' RACE reads, TCRdb called clonotypes with MiXCR, one entry per CDR3 protein. Of around 70,000 distinct CDR3 sequences in the sample, more than 10% were seen once. Sequencing was performed on whole blood. These receptors were obtained from an adult who was a healthcare worker with PCR-confirmed SARS-CoV-2 infection or an uninfected control (not recorded which).

This clonotype was counted ten times or more. The chain couples TRBV12-3 or TRBV12-4 to TRBJ2-5, with 7 positions matching TRBD1. V was pared by 6 bases and J by 5 bases, with 6 bases of the junction left unmatched. The CDR3 has 13 amino acids. The CDR3: CASSQHRGETQYF. CDR3 coding DNA: TGTGCCAGCAGCCAACACAGGGGTGAGACCCAGTACTTC.

This rearrangement joins TRBV5-1 to TRBJ2-7; 8 bases agree with TRBD1. Germline V gene lookup returns CDR1 SGHRS and CDR2 YFSETQ. The CDR3 spans 14 residues. V lost 4 bases to trimming and J lost 1 base; unmatched junction nucleotides: 4. Here the CDR3 reads CASSSWDRSYEQYF. The CDR3 coding sequence is TGCGCCAGCAGCAGCTGGGACAGGTCCTACGAGCAGTACTTC.

The chain recombines TRBV5-1 with TRBJ2-1; TRBD1 matches 8 bases. The germline CDR1 and CDR2 sequences are SGHRS and YFSETQ. Germline trimming cut 3 bases from V and 6 bases from J; bases unmatched to any gene: 2. The CDR3 covers 13 residues. The CDR3 loop reads CASSSQGGNEQFF. The CDR3, as DNA: TGCGCCAGCAGCTCACAGGGGGGCAATGAGCAGTTCTTC.

This rearrangement joins TRBV28 to TRBJ2-7; 12 bases map to TRBD2. This CDR3 is built from 15 residues. Trimming took 7 bases from V and 4 from J; bases not matched to a gene: 8. From germline, CDR1 is MDHEN and CDR2 SYDVKM. The CDR3 DNA follows: TGTGCCAGCACCCCTAGCGGGAGGGGGACTTACGAGCAGTACTTC. Amino acid sequence: CASTPSGRGTYEQYF.

The table lists this clonotype with many counts. The chain joins TRBV27 to TRBJ2-5; tentative D call: TRBD2 (7 bases). Trimming left V 0 bases short and J 5 bases short, with 13 bases between. The germline V gene has CDR1 MNHEY and CDR2 SMNVEV (reference sequence). This CDR3 spans 15 amino acids. Here the CDR3 reads CASSLSGGRWETQYF. DNA of the CDR3: TGTGCCAGCAGTTTATCCGGGGGGCGATGGGAGACCCAGTACTTC.

V gene TRBV3-1 combines with J gene TRBJ2-7; D might be TRBD1 (5 bases). Germline V CDR1 and CDR2: LGHDT, YNNKEL (reference sequence). Trimming stripped 1 base from V and 5 bases from J, with 18 bases between. The CDR3 is 16 residues long. CDR3 DNA: TGTGCCAGCAGCCAAGTCCGAGGACAAAGGTTCCACGAGCAGTACTTC. Its translation is CASSQVRGQRFHEQYF.

V gene TRBV19 combines with J gene TRBJ1-4; D remains unclear. CDR1 is LNHDA, CDR2 SQIVND, per germline (reference sequence). The CDR3 loop spans 15 amino acids. V gave up 7 bases and J gave up 0 bases, with 12 bases separating them. The CDR3, as DNA: TGTGCCAGTACCACCCTAGGATCAACTAATGAAAAACTGTTTTTT. It specifies CASTTLGSTNEKLFF.

This clonotype was observed at least ten times. This chain connects TRBV29-1 to TRBJ2-1; TRBD2 matches at 8 bases. The V segment lost 5 bases and the J segment 1 base; nucleotides outside the gene matches: 1. The CDR3 is made up of 13 amino acids. CDR1 is SQVTM, CDR2 ANQGSEA, per germline. As DNA, the CDR3 is TGCAGCGTTTCGGGGGGGTCCTACAATGAGCAGTTCTTC. Translated, it gives CSVSGGSYNEQFF.

This clonotype occurred many times. This sequence joins TRBV12-3 or TRBV12-4 and TRBJ2-3; D gene unclear. The V end lost 6 bases, the J end lost 2 bases, and 9 bases lay between the germline ends. This CDR3 has 13 amino acids. The DNA of the CDR3 is TGTGCCAGCAGGTACGAGCTCACAGATACGCAGTATTTT. Its protein product is CASRYELTDTQYF.

CDR3 in amino acids: CASLAGAYNEQFF. The CDR3 DNA reads TGTGCCTCCCTAGCGGGGGCCTACAATGAGCAGTTCTTC. The rearrangement uses TRBV30 and TRBJ2-1; TRBD2 matches at 10 bases. V lost 7 bases to trimming and J lost 2 bases; unmatched junction nucleotides: 2. The CDR3 totals 13 residues. Germline V gene sequence: CDR1 GTSNPN, CDR2 SVGIG (reference sequence).

This clonotype occurred many times. The rearrangement uses TRBV7-6 and TRBJ2-2, with D perhaps matching TRBD2 (6 bases). V lost 1 base and J 4 bases, leaving 7 bases between the germline ends. CDR1 and CDR2 from the germline V gene are SGHVS and FNYEAQ. The CDR3 runs to 14 residues. CDR3 DNA sequence: TGTGCCAGCAGCTTAGGGGGAGGCACCGGGGAGCTGTTTTTT. It is translated as CASSLGGGTGELFF.

This clonotype has more than one count but fewer than ten. The chain recombines TRBV6-5 with TRBJ2-3; D remains unclear. Germline V gene sequence: CDR1 MNHEY, CDR2 SVGAGI. V dropped 6 bases and J dropped 2 bases, with 12 bases sitting between them. CDR3 size: 14 residues. The CDR3 loop is CASSITEHTDTQYF. In nucleotides, the CDR3 is TGTGCCAGCAGCATTACTGAACACACAGATACGCAGTATTTT.

Ten or more counts support this clonotype. V and J are TRBV6-2 or TRBV6-3 and TRBJ2-3, with 11 positions matching TRBD1. CDR1 is MNHEY and CDR2 is SVGEGT in the germline V gene. J gave up 0 bases and V 2 bases, and 4 bases lay outside the gene matches. CDR3 length: 17 residues. The CDR3 here is CASSYLGQGASTDTQYF. DNA of the CDR3: TGTGCCAGCAGTTACCTCGGACAGGGGGCTAGCACAGATACGCAGTATTTT.

This clonotype was counted at least ten times. V usage is TRBV2 and J usage is TRBJ1-2; possible D gene TRBD1, 6 bases. Germline loops: CDR1 SNHLY, CDR2 FYNNEI. V was cut by 3 bases and J by 7 bases, with 12 bases left in between. The CDR3 consists of 13 residues. The CDR3: CASSDGQGPGYTF. The DNA for the CDR3 is TGTGCCAGCAGTGACGGGCAGGGGCCTGGCTACACCTTC.

The sample holds many counts of this clonotype. J is TRBJ2-7 and V is TRBV5-1; tentative D call: TRBD1 (6 bases). V shed 0 bases and J shed 5 bases, with 9 bases lying between them. Germline values: CDR1 SGHRS, CDR2 YFSETQ. The CDR3 runs to 13 residues. In nucleotides, the CDR3 is TGCGCCAGCAGCTTGGGACAGGCAAACGAGCAGTACTTC. Translated, it gives CASSLGQANEQYF.

This clonotype has only a few counts. The chain combines TRBV5-6 with TRBJ2-3; 7 bases are shared with TRBD1. There are 13 residues in the CDR3. Germline CDR1 is SGHDT and CDR2 is YYEEEE. The J segment lost 6 bases and the V segment lost 0 bases, leaving 1 base of the junction unmatched. The CDR3 DNA follows: TGTGCCAGCAGCTTGGAGGACAGGGATACGCAGTATTTT. Its translation: CASSLEDRDTQYF.

This clonotype has ten or more counts. This chain connects TRBV18 to TRBJ2-5; TRBD1 might be the D (6 bases). V lost 1 base and J 3 bases, leaving 6 bases between the germline ends. The CDR3 runs 13 residues. The germline CDR1 and CDR2 sequences are KGHSH and LQKENI. As DNA, the CDR3 is TGTGCCAGCTCACCACAGGGGGAAGAGACCCAGTACTTC. Its protein is CASSPQGEETQYF.

This clonotype was observed many times. V gene TRBV20-1 combines with J gene TRBJ2-3, with 8 bases matching TRBD2. The V and J ends lost 0 bases and 0 bases, in that order; junction bases with no gene match: 5. The CDR3 sequence is 16 residues long. Germline values: CDR1 DFQATT, CDR2 SNEGSKA (reference sequence). The CDR3 here is CSARDAGGGSTDTQYF. CDR3 bases: TGCAGTGCTAGAGATGCTGGCGGGGGGAGCACAGATACGCAGTATTTT.

The J gene is TRBJ2-7, the V gene TRBV7-2; 12 nucleotides align to TRBD2. After removal of 5 bases from V and 7 bases from J, the junction contained 9 bases not matched to a gene. Germline CDR1 and CDR2: SGHTA and FQGNSA. This CDR3 comprises 15 residues. The CDR3 DNA is TGTGCCAGCAGCGGTAGGACTAGCGGGATTCCAGAGCAGTACTTC. It specifies CASSGRTSGIPEQYF.

This clonotype was seen at least ten times. The rearrangement uses TRBV7-2 and TRBJ2-6; D may be TRBD1 (5 bases). Germline V gene lookup returns CDR1 SGHTA and CDR2 FQGNSA. The CDR3 length is 17 residues. The ends were cut back, 4 bases at V and 0 bases at J, with 13 bases in the middle. CDR3 protein: CASSSKGVSSGANVLTF. The CDR3, as DNA: TGTGCCAGCAGCTCTAAAGGGGTGAGCTCTGGGGCCAACGTCCTGACTTTC.

This clonotype has ten or more counts. The J gene is TRBJ2-3, the V gene TRBV5-1; TRBD2 matches at 9 bases. After removal of 0 bases from V and 0 bases from J, the junction contained 2 bases not matched to a gene. In germline, CDR1 is SGHRS, CDR2 YFSETQ. The CDR3 length is 16 residues. DNA of the CDR3: TGCGCCAGCAGCTTGGGACTAGCGGAGAGCACAGATACGCAGTATTTT. Translated: CASSLGLAESTDTQYF.